Shown below are 31 T cell receptor beta chains from a single sample sequenced in a study of blood T cell repertoires in COVID-19. Assay: immunoSEQ multiplex PCR; the TCRdb copy retains only in-frame clones and omits some. The sample yields approximately 170,000 clones, about four fifths seen once. Source material: peripheral blood. All receptors derive from a woman at least 80 years old with acute or convalescent COVID-19.

V and J are TRBV29-1 and TRBJ2-3, with 9 bases aligning to TRBD2. V shed 3 bases and J 2 bases; nucleotides not matched to a gene: 3. Germline-derived CDR1 and CDR2 are SQVTM and ANQGSEA. The CDR3 totals 14 residues. CDR3 sequence reads: CSVERGGDTDTQYF. CDR3 in DNA: TGCAGCGTTGAGCGGGGGGGAGACACAGATACGCAGTATTTT.

V gene TRBV12-3 or TRBV12-4 combines with J gene TRBJ1-2; D possibly corresponds to TRBD1 (5 bases). The CDR3 consists of 12 residues. V shed 5 bases and J shed 8 bases, with 12 bases lying between them. The CDR3 reads CASSPAGEGYTF. The CDR3 region has the DNA TGTGCCAGCAGTCCTGCGGGGGAGGGCTACACCTTC.

The chain has TRBV4-3 and TRBJ2-6; perhaps TRBD1 as D (6 bases). In germline, CDR1 is LGHNA, CDR2 YSLEER. This CDR3 has 17 residues. V lost 3 bases, J lost 1 base, and 13 bases lay in between. In nucleotides, the CDR3 is TGCGCCAGCAGCCACACAGGGAGTGGTTCTGGGGCCAACGTCCTGACTTTC. This sequence encodes CASSHTGSGSGANVLTF.

The genes are TRBV10-3 and TRBJ2-2, with TRBD1 identical over 7 bases. V trimming: 8 bases; J trimming: 2 bases; junction bases outside the gene matches: 5. Germline V gene data show CDR1 as ENHRY and CDR2 as SYGVKD. The CDR3 runs 14 residues. CDR3 nucleotide sequence: TGTGCCATCGCCGGGACAGTCAACACCGGGGAGCTGTTTTTT. Translating it yields CAIAGTVNTGELFF.

This clone was observed once. The V and J genes are TRBV7-6 and TRBJ1-4; no clear D gene. The CDR3 contains 15 residues. Trimming shortened V by 2 bases and J by 0 bases, and 7 bases separated the two germline ends. Germline V lookup: CDR1 SGHVS, CDR2 FNYEAQ. CDR3 in DNA: TGTGCCAGCAGCTTATTCCCCTCAACTAATGAAAAACTGTTTTTT. This encodes CASSLFPSTNEKLFF.

The J gene is TRBJ1-6, the V gene TRBV3-1 (or the pseudogene TRBV3-2); D uncertain. Between the trimmed V and J ends, which lost 4 bases and 4 bases, there was a span of 17 bases. The germline gives CDR1 LGHDT, CDR2 YNNKEL (reference sequence). The length of the CDR3 is 17 residues. The DNA of the CDR3 is TGTGCCAGCAGCCTTTCATTTCCCATTTCATATAATTCACCCCTCCACTTT. Its translation is CASSLSFPISYNSPLHF.

Here the CDR3 reads CAWRGGQGRVWYGYTF. For the CDR3, the DNA is TGTGCCTGGAGGGGGGGTCAGGGTCGTGTCTGGTATGGCTACACCTTC. The chain recombines TRBV30 with TRBJ1-2, with TRBD1 as a possible D gene (5 bases). This CDR3 is 16 amino acids long. V lost 3 bases and J 5 bases, leaving 22 bases between the germline ends. Per the germline V gene, CDR1 is GTSNPN and CDR2 is SVGIG (reference sequence). The full variable domain, with the rest looked up from reference TRBV30 and TRBJ1-2, is SQTIHQWPATLVQPVGSPLSLECTVEGTSNPNLYWYRQAAGRGLQLLFYSVGIGQISSEVPQNLSASRPQDRQFILSSKKLLLSDSGFYLCAWRGGQGRVWYGYTFGSGTRLTVV.

The V and J genes are TRBV3-1 (or the pseudogene TRBV3-2) and TRBJ1-1, with TRBD1 matching over 9 bases. Unmatched junction bases numbered 9, after V lost 0 bases and J lost 1 base. Germline V gene lookup returns CDR1 LGHDT and CDR2 YNNKEL (reference sequence). The CDR3 runs to 18 residues. The CDR3 here is CASSQDLIQGQGNTEAFF. The CDR3 nucleotides read TGTGCCAGCAGCCAAGATCTCATCCAGGGACAGGGGAACACTGAAGCTTTCTTT.

The chain's CDR3 is CASSILAGDNEQFF. As DNA, the CDR3 is TGTGCCAGTAGTATACTAGCGGGGGACAATGAGCAGTTCTTC. The chain recombines TRBV19 with TRBJ2-1, with 10 bases lining up with TRBD2. This CDR3 is built from 14 residues. Germline loops: CDR1 LNHDA, CDR2 SQIVND (reference sequence). The V segment lost 2 bases and the J segment 5 bases; nucleotides outside the gene matches: 0.

The DNA for the CDR3 is TGTGCCACCAGCCATTATCAGGATCAGCCCCAGCATTTT. Its translation: CATSHYQDQPQHF. The gene calls are TRBV24-1 and TRBJ1-5, with D hard to call. The V gene lost 7 bases and the J gene lost 5 bases, with 11 bases spanning the gap. The germline gives CDR1 KGHDR, CDR2 SFDVKD. The CDR3 loop spans 13 amino acids.

This rearrangement joins TRBV5-1 to TRBJ2-1, with 11 bases lining up with TRBD2. In germline, CDR1 is SGHRS, CDR2 YFSETQ. V shed 3 bases, J shed 0 bases, and the junction held 11 bases outside the gene matches. CDR3 length: 19 residues. The CDR3 sequence: CASSSMGSGRADSYNEQFF. As DNA, the CDR3 is TGCGCCAGCAGCTCTATGGGTAGCGGGAGGGCAGACTCCTACAATGAGCAGTTCTTC.

The rearrangement uses TRBV5-4 and TRBJ2-3; 10 bases are shared with TRBD2. Looked up from germline, CDR1 is SGHNT and CDR2 is YYREEE (reference sequence). V lost 4 bases and J lost 0; bases outside the gene matches: 2. This CDR3 is built from 15 residues. CDR3 residues: CASSPAGGSTDTQYF. The CDR3 DNA follows: TGTGCCAGCAGCCCAGCGGGGGGGAGCACAGATACGCAGTATTTT.

The chain combines TRBV27 with TRBJ1-1, with a possible D match to TRBD1 (6 bases). The CDR3 runs to 15 residues. V lost 3 bases and J lost 1, with 12 bases in between. Germline loops: CDR1 MNHEY, CDR2 SMNVEV (reference sequence). This chain's CDR3 is CASSFPGAANTEAFF. CDR3 in DNA: TGTGCCAGCAGTTTTCCAGGGGCGGCGAACACTGAAGCTTTCTTT.

This clone was observed once. CDR3 protein: CASSATLGGRVSPLHF. The DNA of the CDR3 is TGTGCCAGCAGCGCTACATTGGGGGGGCGCGTATCTCCCCTCCACTTT. This sequence joins TRBV5-5 and TRBJ1-6; tentative D call: TRBD1 (6 bases). The germline V gene encodes CDR1 SGHKS and CDR2 YYEKEE (reference sequence). CDR3 length: 16 residues. V dropped 4 bases and J dropped 13 bases, with 24 bases sitting between them.

The rearrangement links TRBV7-8 to TRBJ2-1, with TRBD2 matching over 10 bases. Germline loops: CDR1 SGHVS, CDR2 FQNEAQ. The CDR3 is 14 amino acids. Unmatched junction bases numbered 11, after V lost 3 bases and J lost 15 bases. CDR3: CASSFGQAGGPGFF. CDR3 sequence (DNA): TGTGCCAGCAGCTTTGGACAAGCGGGGGGGCCTGGGTTCTTC.

The rearrangement links TRBV5-6 to TRBJ2-3, with D perhaps matching TRBD2 (6 bases). The length of the CDR3 is 15 residues. The V and J ends lost 2 bases and 4 bases respectively, with 14 bases between them. Germline V CDR1 and CDR2: SGHDT, YYEEEE. The CDR3, as DNA: TGTGCCAGCAGCTTCCCCACTAGCCCAGCAGATACGCAGTATTTT. The encoded protein is CASSFPTSPADTQYF.

The rearrangement links TRBV7-9 to TRBJ1-5; D not resolved. This CDR3 contains 13 residues. Germline V gene data show CDR1 as SEHNR and CDR2 as FQNEAQ (reference sequence). V shed 0 bases and J shed 7 bases, with 7 bases lying between them. This CDR3 reads CASSLALAQPQHF. The CDR3 DNA reads TGTGCCAGCAGCTTAGCGCTAGCCCAGCCCCAGCATTTT.

The chain joins TRBV7-2 to TRBJ2-1; TRBD2 aligns across 7 bases. The germline V gene encodes CDR1 SGHTA and CDR2 FQGNSA. Trimming at V came to 7 bases and at J to 4 bases, leaving 16 bases not matched to a gene. The CDR3 has 17 residues. The CDR3 nucleotides are TGTGCCAGCACCCCCTTGGGGGGGAGTGGCCTATACAATGAGCAGTTCTTC. Translation: CASTPLGGSGLYNEQFF.

The V call is TRBV19, the J call TRBJ2-1, with TRBD1 identical over 9 bases. Germline V lookup: CDR1 LNHDA, CDR2 SQIVND (reference sequence). The CDR3 loop spans 14 amino acids. The trim removed 7 bases at V and 8 bases at J, leaving 9 bases unmatched. CDR3 loop: CASNYRDRVHEQFF. In DNA form, the CDR3 reads TGTGCCAGTAATTACCGGGACAGGGTTCATGAGCAGTTCTTC.

This chain connects TRBV6-5 to TRBJ2-5, with D perhaps TRBD2 (5 bases). Germline CDR1 is MNHEY and CDR2 is SVGAGI. The CDR3 loop spans 14 amino acids. Trimming left V 7 bases short and J 2 bases short, with 14 bases between. The CDR3 protein is CASKLLRGQETQYF. CDR3 DNA: TGTGCCAGCAAGCTCCTTCGGGGACAAGAGACCCAGTACTTC.

The V call is TRBV10-3, the J call TRBJ2-2; TRBD1 aligns across 9 bases. The V gene's germline CDR1 is ENHRY and CDR2 SYGVKD. V lost 9 bases to trimming and J lost 0 bases; unmatched junction nucleotides: 8. CDR3 length: 16 amino acids. The CDR3 reads CAIRTGDIANTGELFF. CDR3 coding DNA: TGTGCCATTAGGACAGGGGACATCGCGAACACCGGGGAGCTGTTTTTT.

The chain carries TRBV28 and TRBJ2-3, with TRBD1 matching 9 bases. Germline lookup yields CDR1 MDHEN and CDR2 SYDVKM. The CDR3 is 14 residues long. V dropped 7 bases and J dropped 7; count of bases not matched to a gene: 9. CDR3 loop: CASTGTGGHHTQYF. Written as DNA, the CDR3 is TGTGCCAGCACGGGCACAGGGGGCCACCATACGCAGTATTTT.

The chain uses TRBV11-3 and TRBJ2-6, with 9 bases matching TRBD1. V shed 4 bases and J 0 bases; nucleotides not matched to a gene: 7. Germline CDR1 and CDR2: SGHNT and YENEEA. CDR3 size: 18 residues. This CDR3 reads CASSSGQGQNSGANVLTF. CDR3 sequence (DNA): TGTGCCAGCAGCTCGGGACAGGGCCAAAACTCTGGGGCCAACGTCCTGACTTTC.

The V call is TRBV5-4, the J call TRBJ1-1; possibly TRBD1 for D (5 bases). This CDR3 comprises 15 residues. Deletions cut 9 bases from V and 5 bases from J, with 23 bases between. Germline values: CDR1 SGHNT, CDR2 YYREEE (reference sequence). CDR3 DNA sequence: TGTGCCACCGAGCGGGAAGGGGCTGAAAGGACTGAAGCTTTCTTT. Translation: CATEREGAERTEAFF.

This chain joins TRBV5-6 and TRBJ1-2, with TRBD1 identical over 8 bases. V lost 0 bases and J lost 3; bases outside the gene matches: 13. This CDR3 comprises 18 residues. The germline CDR1 and CDR2 sequences are SGHDT and YYEEEE. The DNA of the CDR3 is TGTGCCAGCAGCTTGGTTGAGATCTGGACAGGGATCGACTATGGCTACACCTTC. It translates to CASSLVEIWTGIDYGYTF. The full variable domain, rest sourced from reference TRBV5-6 and TRBJ1-2, is DAGVTQSPTHLIKTRGQQVTLRCSPKSGHDTVSWYQQALGQGPQFIFQYYEEEERQRGNFPDRFSGHQFPNYSSELNVNALLLGDSALYLCASSLVEIWTGIDYGYTFGSGTRLTVV.

This chain connects TRBV1 to TRBJ2-1; the table's TRBD1 call for D was not verified on the DNA. TRBV1 is classified as a pseudogene. CDR3 size: 15 residues. CDR3 sequence: CTSSQDRQGEYEQFF. In DNA, the CDR3 is TGCACCAGCAGCCAAGATCGGCAGGGGGAATATGAGCAGTTCTTC.

The J gene is TRBJ1-2, the V gene TRBV3-1 (or the pseudogene TRBV3-2); 8 bases line up with TRBD1. With 2 bases clipped from V and 4 bases from J, the junction kept 6 bases outside the gene matches. CDR1 LGHDT and CDR2 YNNKEL come from the germline V gene (reference sequence). CDR3 length equals 15 residues. In nucleotides, the CDR3 is TGTGCCAGCAGCCAATCGACAGGGGCGGTCTATGGCTACACCTTC. Encoded protein: CASSQSTGAVYGYTF.

V usage is TRBV9 and J usage is TRBJ2-3, with D perhaps TRBD1 (5 bases). V was trimmed by 6 bases and J by 3 bases, leaving 11 bases between them. This CDR3 contains 13 residues. In germline, CDR1 is SGDLS, CDR2 YYNGEE. The CDR3 DNA reads as TGTGCCAGCAACTCCAGGGCAACAGATACGCAGTATTTT. Amino acids: CASNSRATDTQYF.

This chain links TRBV5-1 with TRBJ2-1; D gene ambiguous. The germline V gene encodes CDR1 SGHRS and CDR2 YFSETQ. Trimming stripped 4 bases from V and 9 bases from J, with 17 bases between. This CDR3 region has 14 residues. The chain's CDR3 is CASSLRPSSSEQFF. DNA for the CDR3: TGCGCCAGCAGCCTGAGGCCCAGTTCTAGTGAGCAGTTCTTC. The complete variable domain, with remaining parts taken from reference TRBV5-1 and TRBJ2-1, reads KAGVTQTPRYLIKTRGQQVTLSCSPISGHRSVSWYQQTPGQGLQFLFEYFSETQRNKGNFPGRFSGRQFSNSRSEMNVSTLELGDSALYLCASSLRPSSSEQFFGPGTRLTVL.

The V and J genes are TRBV5-4 and TRBJ2-2; 10 nucleotides line up with TRBD1. V dropped 3 bases and J dropped 4; count of bases not matched to a gene: 3. CDR1 is SGHNT, CDR2 YYREEE, per germline (reference sequence). The CDR3 covers 15 residues. CDR3 sequence reads: CASSWDRGSTGELFF. The DNA of the CDR3 is TGTGCCAGCAGCTGGGACAGGGGCAGCACCGGGGAGCTGTTTTTT.

For this clone: The sample holds other DNA sequences that translate to the same CDR3. The chain employs TRBV19 and TRBJ2-5; D gene ambiguous. This CDR3 comprises 12 residues. Germline V gene data show CDR1 as LNHDA and CDR2 as SQIVND (reference sequence). The V end lost 3 bases, the J end lost 1 base, and 3 bases lay between the germline ends. As DNA, the CDR3 is TGTGCCAGTAGTATCAGCCAAGAGACCCAGTACTTC. Encoded protein: CASSISQETQYF. Supplemented by reference TRBV19 and TRBJ2-5, the full variable domain reads DGGITQSPKYLFRKEGQNVTLSCEQNLNHDAMYWYRQDPGQGLRLIYYSQIVNDFQKGDIAEGYSVSREKKESFPLTVTSAQKNPTAFYLCASSISQETQYFGPGTRLLVL.